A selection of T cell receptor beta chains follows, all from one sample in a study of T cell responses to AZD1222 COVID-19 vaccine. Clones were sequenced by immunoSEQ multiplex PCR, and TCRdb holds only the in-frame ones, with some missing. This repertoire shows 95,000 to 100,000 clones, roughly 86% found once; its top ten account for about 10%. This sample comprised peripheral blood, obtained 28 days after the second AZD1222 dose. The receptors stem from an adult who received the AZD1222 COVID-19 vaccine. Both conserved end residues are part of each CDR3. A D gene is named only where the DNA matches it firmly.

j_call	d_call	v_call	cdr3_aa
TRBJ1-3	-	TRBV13	CASSLGRNSGNTIYF
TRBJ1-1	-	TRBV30	CAWSVGKNTEAFF
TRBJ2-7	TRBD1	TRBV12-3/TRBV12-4	CASSRTGNYEQYF
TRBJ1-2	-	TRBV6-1	CASSEGTRTYGYTF
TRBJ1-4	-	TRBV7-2	CASSGQSGANEKLFF
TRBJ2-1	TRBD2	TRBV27	CASSSPPSASGNEQFF
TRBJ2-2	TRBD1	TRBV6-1	CASSVHGTGTNTGELFF
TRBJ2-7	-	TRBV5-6	CASSLTGRHEQYF
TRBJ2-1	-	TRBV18	CASSGAVDLYNEQFF
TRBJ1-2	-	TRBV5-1	CASSGDASYGYTF
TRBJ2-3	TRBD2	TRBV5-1	CASSLEGSGRTDTQYF
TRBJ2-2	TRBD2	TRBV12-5	CASGYGTSGVGGTGELFF
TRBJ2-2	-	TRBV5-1	CASSLLRAGELFF
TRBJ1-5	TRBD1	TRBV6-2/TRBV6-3	CASSYFAGTGIRSNQPQHF
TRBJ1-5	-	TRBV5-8	CASSSRFLRGNQPQHF
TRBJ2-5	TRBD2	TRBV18	CASSPLGGETQYF
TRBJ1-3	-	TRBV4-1	CASSQNQDSGNTIYF
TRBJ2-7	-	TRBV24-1	CATSDLSGEQYF
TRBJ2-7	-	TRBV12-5	CASGRNWEQYF
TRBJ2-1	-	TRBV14	CASSFYNEQFF
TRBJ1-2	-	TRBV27	CASSYLPGVGYTF
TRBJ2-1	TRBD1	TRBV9	CASSVGDSSYNEQFF
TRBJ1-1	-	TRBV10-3	CAISDLVDSEAFF
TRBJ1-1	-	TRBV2	CASSPQVNTEAFF
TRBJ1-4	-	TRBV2	CASSDVTSRQKLFF
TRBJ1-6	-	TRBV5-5	CASSLRNSPLHF
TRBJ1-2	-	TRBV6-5	CASSPAANYGYTF
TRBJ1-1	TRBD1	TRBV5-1	CASRDRGHTEAFF
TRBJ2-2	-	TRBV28	CASSFPAETNTGELFF
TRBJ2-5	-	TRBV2	CASKRLAETQYF
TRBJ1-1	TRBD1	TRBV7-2	CASSPRQGPGAEAFF
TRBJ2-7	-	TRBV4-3	CASSPRAILNDEQYF
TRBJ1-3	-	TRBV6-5	CASSPSGGRPDF
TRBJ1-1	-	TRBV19	CASSIGGTTEAFF
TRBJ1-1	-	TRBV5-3	CARSLCSQADRPEAFF
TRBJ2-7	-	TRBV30	CAWSQGMYEQYF
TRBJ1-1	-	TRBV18	CASSLKVGESSEAFF
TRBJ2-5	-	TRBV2	CASSETIGTQYF
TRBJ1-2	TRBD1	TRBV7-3	CASSPQGSYGYTF
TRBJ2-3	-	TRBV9	CASSVGGASSYTDTQYF
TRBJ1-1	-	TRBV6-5	CASSYGTGWNTEAFF
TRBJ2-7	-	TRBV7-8	CASSLAPNYEQYF
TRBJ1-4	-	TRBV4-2	CASSQDGNRDEKLFF
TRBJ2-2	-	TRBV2	CASSERGSGELFF
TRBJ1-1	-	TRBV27	CASSLSGGTEAFF
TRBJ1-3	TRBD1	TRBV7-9	CASSLPGQGIYGNTIYF
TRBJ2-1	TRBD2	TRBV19	CASSIGLAGGNEQFF
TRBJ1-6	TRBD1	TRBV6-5	CATTVSDRNSPLHF
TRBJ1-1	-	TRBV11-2	CASSLALAGNTEAFF
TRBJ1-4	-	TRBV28	CASTLGDPTNEKLFF
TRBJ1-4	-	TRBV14	CASSQDPRGEKLFF
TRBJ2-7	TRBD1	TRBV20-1	CSAGQGSGKYF
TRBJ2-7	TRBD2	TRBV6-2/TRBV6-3	CASSYGASGRNHEQYF
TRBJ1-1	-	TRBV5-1	CASSPTGGGTEAFF
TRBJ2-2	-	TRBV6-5	CASSYSIPTGELFF
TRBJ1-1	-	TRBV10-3	CAISPPGTVKTEAFF
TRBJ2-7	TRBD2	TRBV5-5	CASSQGGLADYEQYF
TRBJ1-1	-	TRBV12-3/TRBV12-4	CASSLTVNTEAFF
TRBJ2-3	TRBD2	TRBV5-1	CASSPGLATGDTQYF
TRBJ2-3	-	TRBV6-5	CASSYGGREDTQYF